This T cell receptor (beta chain) was found in a study of shared T cell receptors in the human thymus. Trimming left V 3 bases short and J 5 bases short, with 7 bases between. The germline CDR1 and CDR2 sequences are SGHTA and FQGNSA. CDR3 size: 12 residues. Some clones are missing from TCRdb's copy, which holds only in-frame ones; the method was immunoSEQ multiplex PCR. This sample has 450,000 to 650,000 clones, with 75% to 85% found just once. The data were also submitted as part of a second study, on human thymus T cells. That work states: Immunologically healthy infants in Finland undergoing congenital heart defect surgery were the donors. Corrective heart surgery yielded resections, and these provided the thymus tissue. Thymic and blood repertoires appeared to show biased V and J gene usage. Related work showed strongly overlapping thymic repertoires across unrelated individuals.

Input material: thymocytes. This chain uses TRBV7-2 with TRBJ2-5; D unclear. The clonotype comes from a boy under two years old with a congenital heart defect. The CDR3 loop reads CASSFPRETQYF. DNA for the CDR3: TGTGCCAGCAGCTTTCCCCGGGAGACCCAGTACTTC. Supplemented by reference TRBV7-2 and TRBJ2-5, the full variable domain reads GAGVSQSPSNKVTEKGKDVELRCDPISGHTALYWYRQSLGQGLEFLIYFQGNSAPDKSGLPSDRFSAERTGGSVSTLTIQRTQQEDSAVYLCASSFPRETQYFGPGTRLLVL.